A selection of T cell receptor beta chains follows, all from one sample in a study of OX40 agonist ivuxolimab in advanced cancers. Measured with immunoSEQ multiplex PCR; TCRdb has only the in-frame clones, and not every one. Of approximately 100,000 clones listed, about 91% were seen once; the top ten hold less than 0.4%. Sequencing used CD4+ or CD8+ T cells sorted from blood, obtained in a trial of the OX40 agonist ivuxolimab. The receptors derive from an adult with an advanced solid tumor such as melanoma, head and neck, liver or kidney cancer. Both conserved end residues are part of each CDR3. D genes are given only for firm matches. A clone size is listed for some rows: how often the clone was seen (once, few, many), or a class if it is expanded.

>.|TRBV7-2|TRBD1|TRBJ2-5
CASSPRTGQGETQYF
TGTGCCAGCAGCCCCCGGACAGGCCAGGGGGAGACCCAGTACTTC
>.|TRBV4-2|.|TRBJ1-1
CASSQDLGGFTEAFF
TGTGCCAGCAGCCAAGATCTGGGAGGGTTTACTGAAGCTTTCTTT
>once|TRBV5-6|.|TRBJ2-5
CASSLGTDPQYF
TGTGCCAGCAGCTTGGGGACAGACCCGCAGTACTTC
>.|TRBV19|TRBD1|TRBJ1-5
CASHRTGNSNQPQHF
TGTGCCAGTCATAGGACAGGAAATAGCAATCAGCCCCAGCATTTT
>.|TRBV27|TRBD2|TRBJ2-1
CASTRELAGAYEQFF
TGTGCCAGCACGAGGGAACTAGCGGGAGCCTATGAGCAGTTCTTC
>.|TRBV12-5|.|TRBJ2-2
CASGLTGELFF
TGCGCTAGTGGTTTGACCGGGGAGCTGTTTTTT
>.|TRBV4-3|.|TRBJ2-1
CASSVTSSYNEQFF
TGCGCCAGCAGCGTTACGAGCTCCTACAATGAGCAGTTCTTC
>.|TRBV28|TRBD1|TRBJ1-3
CASTTGVLGNTIYF
TGTGCCAGCACGACAGGGGTGTTAGGAAACACCATATATTTT
>.|TRBV4-3|.|TRBJ1-2
CASSQDIRPDNYGYTF
TGCGCCAGCAGCCAAGATATACGCCCGGACAACTATGGCTACACCTTC
>.|TRBV28|.|TRBJ2-5
CASSYPEETQYF
TGTGCCAGCAGTTATCCAGAAGAGACCCAGTACTTC
>.|TRBV27|.|TRBJ2-5
CASSPLLRQRGTQYF
TGTGCCAGCAGTCCCCTCTTAAGACAACGGGGGACCCAGTACTTC
>once|TRBV10-1|TRBD1|TRBJ1-2
CASSGWDRGHGYTF
TGCGCCAGCAGTGGATGGGACAGGGGTCATGGCTACACCTTC
>few|TRBV5-5|TRBD1|TRBJ1-5
CASSPWTGVNQPQHF
TGTGCCAGCAGCCCGTGGACAGGGGTCAATCAGCCCCAGCATTTT
>.|TRBV7-2|.|TRBJ2-3
CASSLGERSRRTDTQYF
TGTGCCAGCAGCTTAGGGGAGCGAAGCCGACGCACAGATACGCAGTATTTT
>.|TRBV28|.|TRBJ1-1
CASSFNVPSTEAFF
TGTGCCAGCAGTTTTAACGTCCCGAGCACTGAAGCTTTCTTT
>.|TRBV9|TRBD1|TRBJ1-2
CASSATTGVYGYTF
TGTGCCAGCAGCGCAACAACAGGGGTCTATGGCTACACCTTC
>few|TRBV4-3|TRBD2|TRBJ2-5
CASRTSGRLKTQYF
TGCGCCAGCAGGACTAGCGGGAGATTAAAGACCCAGTACTTC
>.|TRBV9|TRBD2|TRBJ2-1
CASGASGRVSYNEQFF
TGTGCCAGCGGGGCAAGCGGGAGGGTATCCTACAATGAGCAGTTCTTC
>few|TRBV5-8|.|TRBJ1-5
CASSLVSGAYQPQHF
TGTGCCAGCAGCTTGGTTTCGGGGGCGTATCAGCCCCAGCATTTT
>once|TRBV15|.|TRBJ2-1
CATSRTPRENEQFF
TGTGCCACCAGCCGCACCCCCCGGGAGAATGAGCAGTTCTTC
>.|TRBV28|TRBD1|TRBJ2-5
CASRHGRTGVGETQYF
TGTGCCAGCAGACACGGACGGACAGGGGTGGGAGAGACCCAGTACTTC
>.|TRBV7-9|.|TRBJ2-1
CASRLAENEQFF
TGTGCCAGCAGGTTAGCGGAGAATGAGCAGTTCTTC
>.|TRBV9|TRBD2|TRBJ2-2
CASSGTSGRGLTGTGELFF
TGTGCCAGCAGCGGGACTAGCGGGAGGGGATTAACCGGAACCGGGGAGCTGTTTTTT
>.|TRBV19|TRBD2|TRBJ2-3
CASTGGMRSDTQYF
TGTGCCAGTACGGGGGGGATGAGGTCAGATACGCAGTATTTT
>once|TRBV5-1|TRBD2|TRBJ2-5
CASSLGGLAGAQETQYF
TGCGCCAGCAGCTTGGGAGGACTAGCGGGGGCCCAAGAGACCCAGTACTTC